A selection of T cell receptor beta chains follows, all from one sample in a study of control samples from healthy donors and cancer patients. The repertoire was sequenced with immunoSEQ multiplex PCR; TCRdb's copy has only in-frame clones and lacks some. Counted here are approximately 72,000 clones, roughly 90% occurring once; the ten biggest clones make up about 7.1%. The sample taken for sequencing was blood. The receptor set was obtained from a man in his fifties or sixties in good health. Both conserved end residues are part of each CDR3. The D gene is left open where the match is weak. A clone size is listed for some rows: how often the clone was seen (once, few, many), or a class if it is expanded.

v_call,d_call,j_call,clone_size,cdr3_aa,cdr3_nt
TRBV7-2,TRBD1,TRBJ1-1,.,CASSLDLRGGIEAFF,TGTGCCAGCAGCTTAGATCTCAGGGGGGGCATTGAAGCTTTCTTT
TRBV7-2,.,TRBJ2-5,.,CASSLAGGAQETQYF,TGTGCCAGCAGCTTAGCGGGGGGAGCCCAAGAGACCCAGTACTTC
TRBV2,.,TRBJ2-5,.,CASSSGRGETQYF,TGTGCCAGCAGTAGTGGCCGGGGGGAGACCCAGTACTTC
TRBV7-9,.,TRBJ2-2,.,CASSPSFAGTGELFF,TGTGCCAGCAGCCCCTCCTTTGCGGGGACCGGGGAGCTGTTTTTT
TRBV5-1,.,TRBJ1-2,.,CASSFRENYGYTF,TGCGCCAGCAGCTTCAGAGAAAACTATGGCTACACCTTC
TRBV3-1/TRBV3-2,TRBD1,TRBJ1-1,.,CASSQDQGAVAEAFF,TGTGCCAGCAGCCAAGATCAGGGGGCAGTGGCTGAAGCTTTCTTT
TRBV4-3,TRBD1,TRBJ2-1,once,CASSQDQGAYNEQFF,TGCGCCAGCAGCCAAGACCAGGGGGCCTACAATGAGCAGTTCTTC
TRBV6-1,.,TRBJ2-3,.,CASSEALLGSDTQYF,TGTGCCAGCAGTGAAGCGTTGCTAGGATCAGATACGCAGTATTTT
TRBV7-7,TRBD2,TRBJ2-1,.,CASSHGTSGVGEQFF,TGTGCCAGCAGCCATGGGACTAGCGGGGTCGGCGAGCAGTTCTTC
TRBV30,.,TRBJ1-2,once,CAWKEGVLMGANYGYTF,TGTGCCTGGAAGGAGGGGGTACTTATGGGAGCTAACTATGGCTACACCTTC
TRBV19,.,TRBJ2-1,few,CASSIARPSYNEQFF,TGTGCCAGTAGTATAGCACGGCCGTCCTACAATGAGCAGTTCTTC
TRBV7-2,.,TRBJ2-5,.,CASSSLGGFETQYF,TGTGCCAGCAGCTCGCTAGGGGGATTCGAGACCCAGTACTTC
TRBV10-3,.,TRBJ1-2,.,CAISESGRVYYGYTF,TGTGCCATCAGTGAGTCAGGAAGGGTCTACTATGGCTACACCTTC
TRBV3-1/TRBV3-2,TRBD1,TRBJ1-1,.,CASSARQGYMNTEAFF,TGTGCCAGCAGCGCCAGACAGGGATACATGAACACTGAAGCTTTCTTT
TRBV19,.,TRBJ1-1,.,CASSIRPGAGVNTEAFF,TGTGCCAGTAGTATACGTCCCGGAGCGGGGGTGAACACTGAAGCTTTCTTT
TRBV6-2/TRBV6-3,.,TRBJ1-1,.,CASSYGITEAFF,TGTGCCAGCAGTTACGGGATCACTGAAGCTTTCTTT
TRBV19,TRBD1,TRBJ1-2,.,CASSTLTGGYNYGYTF,TGTGCCAGTAGCACCCTGACAGGGGGGTATAACTATGGCTACACCTTC
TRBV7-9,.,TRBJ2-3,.,CASSLARDLPFVTDTQYF,TGTGCCAGCAGCTTGGCAAGAGACCTGCCCTTTGTCACAGATACGCAGTATTTT
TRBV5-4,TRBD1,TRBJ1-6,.,CASSPSLDRVVSPLHF,TGTGCCAGCAGCCCCTCCCTGGACAGGGTCGTTTCACCCCTCCACTTT
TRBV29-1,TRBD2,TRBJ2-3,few,CSVEGFGAGSTDTQYF,TGCAGCGTTGAAGGTTTTGGAGCGGGGAGCACAGATACGCAGTATTTT
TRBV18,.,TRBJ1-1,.,CASSPPWGGGGTEAFF,TGTGCCAGCTCACCACCGTGGGGGGGAGGCGGCACTGAAGCTTTCTTT
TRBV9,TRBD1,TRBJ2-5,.,CASSSEWDRVQETQYF,TGTGCCAGCAGCTCGGAGTGGGACAGGGTCCAAGAGACCCAGTACTTC
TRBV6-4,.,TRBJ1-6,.,CASSDGSYNSPLHF,TGTGCCAGCAGTGACGGGAGTTATAATTCACCCCTCCACTTT
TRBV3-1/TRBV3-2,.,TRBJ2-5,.,CASSQELAVPSETQYF,TGTGCCAGCAGCCAAGAGTTAGCGGTTCCTTCGGAGACCCAGTACTTC
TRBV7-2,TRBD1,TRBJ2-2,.,CASSFRQGGTGELFF,TGTGCCAGCAGCTTCAGACAGGGCGGCACCGGGGAGCTGTTTTTT
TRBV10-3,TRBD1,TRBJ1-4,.,CAISRTGTNEKLFF,TGTGCCATCAGTAGGACAGGGACGAATGAAAAACTGTTTTTT
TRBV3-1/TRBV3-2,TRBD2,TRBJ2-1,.,CASSLGLAGGIIEQFF,TGTGCCAGCAGCCTAGGACTAGCGGGGGGTATCATTGAGCAGTTCTTC
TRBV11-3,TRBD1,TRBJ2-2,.,CASSLTGTGSGELFF,TGTGCCAGCAGCTTAACCGGGACAGGGTCCGGGGAGCTGTTTTTT
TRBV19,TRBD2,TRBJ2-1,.,CASMGGGTINEQFF,TGTGCCAGTATGGGCGGGGGGACCATCAATGAGCAGTTCTTC
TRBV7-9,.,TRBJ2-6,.,CASSSQRTASGANVLTF,TGTGCCAGCAGCTCACAAAGGACGGCCTCTGGGGCCAACGTCCTGACTTTC
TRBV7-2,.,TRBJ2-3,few,CASGEPRDTQYF,TGTGCCAGCGGGGAACCAAGGGATACGCAGTATTTT
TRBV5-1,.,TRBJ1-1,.,CASSWRREDTEAFF,TGCGCCAGCAGCTGGAGGAGGGAGGACACTGAAGCTTTCTTT
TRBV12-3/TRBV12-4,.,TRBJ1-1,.,CASSFFDTEAFF,TGTGCCAGCAGTTTTTTCGACACTGAAGCTTTCTTT
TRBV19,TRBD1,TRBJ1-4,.,CASSPGTGTNEKLFF,TGTGCCAGTAGTCCCGGGACAGGAACTAATGAAAAACTGTTTTTT
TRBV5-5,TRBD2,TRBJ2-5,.,CASSLVLAGGQETQYF,TGTGCCAGCAGCTTGGTACTAGCGGGAGGCCAAGAGACCCAGTACTTC
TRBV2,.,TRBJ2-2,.,CASSELSNTGELFF,TGTGCCAGCAGTGAACTCTCGAACACCGGGGAGCTGTTTTTT
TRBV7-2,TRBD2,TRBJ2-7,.,CASSLYSRGGAFPYEQYF,TGTGCCAGCAGCTTATATTCCCGGGGAGGGGCCTTTCCCTACGAGCAGTACTTC
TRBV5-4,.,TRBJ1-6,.,CASTDQGSSYNSPLHF,TGTGCCAGCACCGATCAGGGAAGCTCCTATAATTCACCCCTCCACTTT
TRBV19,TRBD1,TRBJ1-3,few,CASTFDRAGNTIYF,TGTGCCAGTACCTTCGACAGGGCTGGAAACACCATATATTTT
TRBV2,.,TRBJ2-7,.,CASSGGPALGQYF,TGTGCCAGCAGTGGGGGACCCGCCTTGGGGCAGTACTTC
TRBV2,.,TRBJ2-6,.,CASSDTRTVSGANVLTF,TGTGCCAGCAGCGACACTCGGACAGTATCTGGGGCCAACGTCCTGACTTTC
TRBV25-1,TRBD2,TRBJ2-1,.,CASTGTIYNEQFF,TGTGCCAGCACCGGGACTATTTACAATGAGCAGTTCTTC
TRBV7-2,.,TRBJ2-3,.,CASSFGGSTSTDTQYF,TGTGCCAGCAGCTTCGGGGGATCAACTAGCACAGATACGCAGTATTTT
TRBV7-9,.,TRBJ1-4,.,CASSLVLTLNEKLFF,TGTGCCAGCAGCTTAGTTTTAACTCTAAATGAAAAACTGTTTTTT
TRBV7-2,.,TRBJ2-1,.,CASSSSDSGNNEQFF,TGTGCCAGCAGCTCCTCGGACAGTGGGAATAATGAGCAGTTCTTC
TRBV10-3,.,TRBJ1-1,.,CAIRGSGNTEAFF,TGTGCCATCAGGGGGTCTGGGAACACTGAAGCTTTCTTT
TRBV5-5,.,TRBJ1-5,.,CASSRTYSNQPQHF,TGTGCCAGCAGCCGAACATATAGCAATCAGCCCCAGCATTTT
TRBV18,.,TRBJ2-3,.,CASSPLDPDTQYF,TGTGCCAGCTCACCACTGGACCCAGATACGCAGTATTTT
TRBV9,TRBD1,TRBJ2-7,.,CASSPRATGVHEQYF,TGTGCCAGCAGCCCCCGGGCTACAGGGGTCCACGAGCAGTACTTC
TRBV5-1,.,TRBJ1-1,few,CASSWDGNTEAFF,TGCGCCAGCAGCTGGGACGGGAACACTGAAGCTTTCTTT
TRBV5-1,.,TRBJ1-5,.,CASSSDSFQPQHF,TGCGCCAGCAGCAGTGACAGTTTTCAGCCCCAGCATTTT
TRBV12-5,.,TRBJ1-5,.,CASGLVPAPNQPQHF,TGTGCTAGTGGTTTGGTACCCGCACCCAATCAGCCCCAGCATTTT
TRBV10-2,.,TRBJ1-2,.,CASSEDPNYGYTF,TGCGCCAGCAGTGAGGATCCCAACTATGGCTACACCTTC
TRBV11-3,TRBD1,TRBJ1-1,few,CASSLGEPGQPNTEAFF,TGTGCCAGCAGCTTAGGGGAACCGGGACAGCCGAACACTGAAGCTTTCTTT
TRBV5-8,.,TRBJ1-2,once,CASLGRLGGNGYTF,TGTGCCAGTTTGGGGCGATTGGGGGGGAATGGCTACACCTTC
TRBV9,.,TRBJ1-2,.,CASSVDPRFNYGYTF,TGTGCCAGCAGCGTAGATCCCAGGTTTAACTATGGCTACACCTTC
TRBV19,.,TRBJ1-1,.,CASSTPRFGNTEAFF,TGTGCCAGTAGTACCCCGCGTTTTGGGAACACTGAAGCTTTCTTT
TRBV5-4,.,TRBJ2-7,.,CASTTRGNPYEQYF,TGTGCCAGCACCACTCGGGGCAACCCCTACGAGCAGTACTTC
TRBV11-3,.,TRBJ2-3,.,CASSPSRGRTDTQYF,TGTGCCAGCAGCCCCTCCCGGGGACGCACAGATACGCAGTATTTT
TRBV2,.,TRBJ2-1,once,CASSYGSPQYNEQFF,TGTGCCAGCAGTTACGGCAGTCCCCAATACAATGAGCAGTTCTTC